This T cell receptor (beta chain) was sequenced during a study of T cells in Graves' hyperthyroidism and ophthalmopathy. Turning to the study itself: The initial diagnosis was the point when peripheral blood was collected, ahead of any treatment. Study-wide results and limits: Median prediction lead before ophthalmopathy onset was around 7 months with the model.

The study excluded patients with uncontrolled infection, other autoimmune disease, pregnancy or lactation. Amplified TCR beta CDR3 regions derived from RNA transcripts. The study used the HTBI primer set for a first-round RT-PCR of the TCR CDR3. A single record per CDR3 protein comes from TCRdb applying MiXCR to the multiplex PCR reads. The table records hundreds of thousands of distinct CDR3 sequences, roughly 16% of them present only once. Details on this clonotype: Its target is not known. One end of the junction fails to match germline, which may point to a read error.

Looked up from germline, CDR1 is GTSNPN and CDR2 is SVGIG (reference sequence). The CDR3 extends over 10 amino acids. The receptor's source is a woman in her twenties or thirties with Graves' hyperthyroidism. The V call is TRBV30, the J call TRBJ1-2; 10 nucleotides line up with TRBD1. Sequencing was done on a sample of blood. The CDR3 here is CAWSRDRGSF. DNA for the CDR3: TGTGCCTGGTCCCGGGACAGGGGTTCCTTC.